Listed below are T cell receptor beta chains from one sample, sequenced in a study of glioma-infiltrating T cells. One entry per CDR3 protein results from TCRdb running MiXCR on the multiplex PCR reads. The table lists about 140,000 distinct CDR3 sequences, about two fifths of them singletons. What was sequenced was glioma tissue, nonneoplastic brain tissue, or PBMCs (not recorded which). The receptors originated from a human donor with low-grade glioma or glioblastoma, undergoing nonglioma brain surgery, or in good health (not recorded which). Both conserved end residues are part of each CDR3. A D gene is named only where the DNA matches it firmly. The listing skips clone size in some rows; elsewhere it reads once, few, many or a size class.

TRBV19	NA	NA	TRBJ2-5	CASSIGRRRVLNTETQYF	TGTGCCAGTAGTATAGGGAGGCGGAGGGTCCTCAATACAGAGACCCAGTACTTC
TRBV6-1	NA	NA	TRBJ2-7	CASSKVGGYEQYF	TGTGCCAGCAGTAAAGTCGGGGGCTACGAGCAGTACTTC
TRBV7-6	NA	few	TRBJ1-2	CASSSSINYGYTF	TGTGCCAGCAGCTCATCTATTAACTATGGCTACACCTTC
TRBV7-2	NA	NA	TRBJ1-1	CARSQGEGTKTFF	TGTGCCCGCAGCCAGGGAGAGGGGACAAAAACTTTCTTT
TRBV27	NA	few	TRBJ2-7	CASSLSSDSYEQYF	TGTGCCAGCAGTTTATCCTCCGACTCCTACGAGCAGTACTTC
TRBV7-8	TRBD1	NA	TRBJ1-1	CASSPEGAGGVYTEAFF	TGTGCCAGCAGCCCGGAGGGGGCAGGAGGAGTTTACACTGAAGCTTTCTTT
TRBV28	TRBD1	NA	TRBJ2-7	CASRSPGQVNYEQYF	TGTGCCAGCAGGTCCCCGGGACAGGTGAACTACGAGCAGTACTTC
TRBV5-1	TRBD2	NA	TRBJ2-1	CASSLDTGTSYNEQFF	TGCGCCAGCAGCTTGGACACCGGGACTAGCTACAATGAGCAGTTCTTC
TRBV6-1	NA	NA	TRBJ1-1	CASSPGVGWTEAFF	TGTGCCAGCAGTCCCGGGGTGGGTTGGACTGAAGCTTTCTTT
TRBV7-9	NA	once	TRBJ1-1	CARSLVGNTEAFF	TGTGCCCGCAGCTTAGTAGGGAACACTGAAGCTTTCTTT
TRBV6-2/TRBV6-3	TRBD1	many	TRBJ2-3	CASSLMGQGTDTQYF	TGTGCCAGCAGCCTCATGGGACAGGGGACAGATACGCAGTATTTT
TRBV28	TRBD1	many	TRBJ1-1	CASRNSGTVNTEAFF	TGTGCCAGCCGTAACTCAGGGACAGTGAACACTGAAGCTTTCTTT
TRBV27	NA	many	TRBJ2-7	CATAGTGEQYF	TGTGCGACGGCGGGGACTGGCGAGCAGTACTTC
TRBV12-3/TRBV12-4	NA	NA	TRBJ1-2	CASSFGIRGYTF	TGTGCCAGCAGTTTTGGGATAAGGGGCTACACTTTC
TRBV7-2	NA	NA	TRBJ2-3	CASSARGSLSPDTQYF	TGTGCCAGCAGCGCCCGAGGGTCCTTATCCCCAGATACGCAGTATTTT
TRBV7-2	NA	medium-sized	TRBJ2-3	CASSQTDPNTQYF	TGTGCCAGCAGCCAGACTGACCCGAATACGCAGTATTTT
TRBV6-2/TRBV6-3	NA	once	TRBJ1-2	CASSPGGFAGYTF	TGTGCCAGCAGCCCCGGGGGTTTTGCGGGCTACACCTTC
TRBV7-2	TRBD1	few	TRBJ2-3	CASSSYGDRYTDTQYF	TGTGCCAGCAGCTCCTACGGGGACAGATACACAGATACGCAGTATTTT
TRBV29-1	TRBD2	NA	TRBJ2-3	CSVEGGGKGTDTQYF	TGCAGCGTTGAAGGGGGAGGGAAAGGCACAGATACGCAGTATTTT
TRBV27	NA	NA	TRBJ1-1	CASSLSQGRTEAFF	TGTGCCAGCAGTTTATCGCAGGGGCGCACTGAAGCTTTCTTT
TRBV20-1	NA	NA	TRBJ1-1	CSAVSMNTEAFF	TGCAGTGCGGTGTCCATGAACACTGAAGCTTTCTTT
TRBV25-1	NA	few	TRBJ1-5	CASSDSTLSNQPQHF	TGTGCCAGCAGTGACTCGACACTTAGCAATCAGCCCCAGCATTTT
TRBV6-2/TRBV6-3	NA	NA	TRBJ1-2	CASSYGRYSYGYTF	TGTGCCAGCAGTTACGGTAGGTACAGCTATGGCTACACCTTC
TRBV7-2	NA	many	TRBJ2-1	CASSLVLPSGVSYNEQFF	TGTGCCAGCAGCTTAGTGCTCCCGTCAGGGGTCTCCTACAATGAGCAGTTCTTC
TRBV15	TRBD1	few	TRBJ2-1	CATSSIPPEGAAYNEQFF	TGTGCCACCAGCAGTATACCCCCCGAGGGGGCTGCTTACAATGAGCAGTTCTTC
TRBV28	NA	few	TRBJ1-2	CASSLTAGGYTF	TGTGCCAGCAGTTTAACGGCTGGTGGCTACACCTTC
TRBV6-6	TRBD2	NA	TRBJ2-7	CASSYSSPATSAYFEQYF	TGTGCCAGCAGTTACTCCTCCCCAGCGACTAGCGCTTACTTCGAGCAGTACTTC
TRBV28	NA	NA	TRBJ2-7	CASTGGYEQYF	TGTGCCAGCACTGGCGGCTACGAGCAGTACTTC
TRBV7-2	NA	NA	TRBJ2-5	CASSFYICSATLPGAETQYF	NA
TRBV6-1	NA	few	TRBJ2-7	CASEHSSNEQYF	TGTGCCAGCGAACACTCTAGCAACGAGCAGTACTTC
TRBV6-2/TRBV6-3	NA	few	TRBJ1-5	CASTKGGLENQPQHF	TGTGCCAGCACCAAGGGGGGCCTGGAGAATCAGCCCCAGCATTTT
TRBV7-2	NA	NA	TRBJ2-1	CASSANSDNEQFF	TGTGCCAGCAGCGCGAATTCAGACAATGAGCAGTTCTTC
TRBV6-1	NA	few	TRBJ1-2	CASSPLKGQTANYGYTF	TGTGCCAGCAGTCCCCTAAAGGGCCAGACAGCTAACTATGGCTACACCTTC
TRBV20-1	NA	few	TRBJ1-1	CSARAARVLNTEAFF	TGCAGTGCTAGAGCCGCAAGAGTTTTGAACACTGAAGCTTTCTTT
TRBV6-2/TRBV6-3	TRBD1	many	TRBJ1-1	CASSFATGVTEAFF	TGTGCCAGCAGTTTCGCTACAGGGGTTACTGAAGCTTTCTTT
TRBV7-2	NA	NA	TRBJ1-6	CASSRELDNSPLHF	TGCGCCAGCAGCCGAGAGCTGGATAATTCACCCCTCCACTTT
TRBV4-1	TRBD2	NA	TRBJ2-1	CASSQERLAGGYNEQFF	TGCGCCAGCAGCCAAGAAAGGCTAGCGGGAGGTTACAATGAGCAGTTCTTC
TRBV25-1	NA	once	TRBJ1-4	CASSEPGRNEKLFF	TGTGCCAGCAGTGAACCTGGACGGAATGAAAAACTGTTTTTT
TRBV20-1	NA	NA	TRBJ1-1	CSAFSRRGFYTEAFF	TGCAGTGCTTTCTCACGAAGGGGCTTTTACACTGAAGCTTTCTTT
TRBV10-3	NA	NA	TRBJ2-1	CAMSTGTANEQFF	TGTGCCATGAGTACCGGGACTGCCAATGAGCAGTTCTTC
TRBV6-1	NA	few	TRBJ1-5	CASAEINQPQHF	TGTGCCAGCGCAGAAATCAATCAGCCCCAGCATTTT
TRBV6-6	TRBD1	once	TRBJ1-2	CASTTGPGYTF	TGTGCCAGCACGACAGGGCCGGGCTACACCTTC
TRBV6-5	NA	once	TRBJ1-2	CASSEYMREYGYTF	TGTGCCAGCAGTGAATATATGAGGGAGTATGGCTACACCTTC
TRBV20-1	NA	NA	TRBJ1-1	CSAPTGDTEAFF	TGCAGTGCTCCAACGGGGGACACTGAAGCTTTCTTT
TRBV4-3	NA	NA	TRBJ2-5	CASSQGTDRYAGETQYF	TGCGCCAGCAGCCAAGGGACGGACAGATACGCCGGGGAGACCCAGTACTTC
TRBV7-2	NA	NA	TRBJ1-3	CASSRGGGASGNTIYF	TGTGCCAGCAGCCGGGGTGGTGGGGCTTCCGGAAACACCATATATTTT
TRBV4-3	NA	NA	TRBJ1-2	CASSQEGRGGGYTF	TGCGCCAGCAGCCAAGAAGGCAGGGGAGGAGGCTACACCTTC
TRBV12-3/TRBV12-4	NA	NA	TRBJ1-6	CASKIGNSPLHF	TGTGCCAGCAAGATTGGAAATTCACCCCTCCACTTT